The next 14 T cell receptor beta chains were all read from a single sample in a study of OX40 agonist ivuxolimab in advanced cancers. Sequenced by immunoSEQ multiplex PCR; TCRdb stores in-frame clones only, minus some. The table includes about 70,000 clones, approximately 90% detected once. The material sequenced was CD4+ or CD8+ T cells sorted from blood, taken in a trial of the OX40 agonist ivuxolimab. All receptors derive from an adult with an advanced solid tumor such as melanoma, head and neck, liver or kidney cancer.

The chain has TRBV4-2 and TRBJ2-5; D not resolved. CDR3 length equals 14 residues. With 0 bases removed from V and 4 bases from J, the gap between germline ends came to 9 bases. Germline loops: CDR1 LGHNA, CDR2 YNFKEQ. CDR3 in DNA: TGTGCCAGCAGCCAAGAAGTTAATCGAGAGACCCAGTACTTC. Its protein product is CASSQEVNRETQYF.

This rearrangement joins TRBV7-2 to TRBJ1-3; 7 positions agree with TRBD1. Germline CDR1 is SGHTA and CDR2 is FQGNSA. The V gene end was trimmed by 5 bases and the J gene end by 4 bases; junction bases not matched to a gene: 5. The CDR3 spans 14 residues. CDR3 region: CASSLGQFGNTIYF. Written as DNA, the CDR3 is TGTGCCAGCAGCCTGGGACAGTTCGGAAACACCATATATTTT.

This chain uses TRBV13 with TRBJ2-5; possible D gene TRBD2, 6 bases. This CDR3 spans 13 amino acids. Per germline, CDR1 PRHDT and CDR2 FYEKMQ (reference sequence). The V gene lost 2 bases and the J gene lost 5 bases, with 9 bases spanning the gap. The CDR3 DNA reads TGTGCCAGCAGCTTACGGGGGATGGAGACCCAGTACTTC. It codes for CASSLRGMETQYF. Together with reference TRBV13 and TRBJ2-5, the CDR3 gives the full variable domain: AAGVIQSPRHLIKEKRETATLKCYPIPRHDTVYWYQQGPGQDPQFLISFYEKMQSDKGSIPDRFSAQQFSDYHSELNMSSLELGDSALYFCASSLRGMETQYFGPGTRLLVL.

V is TRBV10-2 and J is TRBJ2-2; D not resolved. Germline V gives CDR1 WSHSY, CDR2 SAAADI. This CDR3 contains 14 residues. The V end was cut by 3 bases, the J end by 2 bases, with 7 bases between. As DNA, the CDR3 is TGCGCCAGCAGTGAACCTCGCAACACCGGGGAGCTGTTTTTT. It is translated as CASSEPRNTGELFF.

The chain uses TRBV11-1 and TRBJ2-6; D unresolved. This CDR3 contains 15 residues. With 3 bases removed from V and 1 base from J, the gap between germline ends came to 7 bases. Germline-derived CDR1 and CDR2 are SGHAT and FQDESV (reference sequence). This chain's CDR3 is CASSFSDSGANVLTF. CDR3 in DNA: TGTGCCAGCAGCTTCTCAGATTCTGGGGCCAACGTCCTGACTTTC.

V and J are TRBV19 and TRBJ2-3; D is perhaps TRBD1 or TRBD2 (5 bases each). This CDR3 has 12 residues. Trimming took 2 bases from V and 8 from J, leaving 8 bases between them. Germline V gives CDR1 LNHDA, CDR2 SQIVND (reference sequence). The CDR3 DNA reads as TGTGCCAGTAGTATAAGGGGAGTTACGCAGTATTTT. It codes for CASSIRGVTQYF.

The V call is TRBV5-1, the J call TRBJ1-4; TRBD1 might be the D (5 bases). Trimming shortened V by 0 bases and J by 11 bases, and 23 bases separated the two germline ends. The germline gives CDR1 SGHRS, CDR2 YFSETQ. The CDR3 spans 17 residues. CDR3 in amino acids: CASSLDPTDQLLNKLFF. The CDR3 nucleotides read TGCGCCAGCAGCTTGGATCCGACAGACCAATTGCTGAATAAACTGTTTTTT.

The chain couples TRBV15 to TRBJ2-5, with TRBD2 matching over 12 bases. Germline trimming cut 2 bases from V and 5 bases from J; bases unmatched to any gene: 9. This CDR3 has 17 residues. Germline-derived CDR1 and CDR2 are LNHNV and YYDKDF (reference sequence). CDR3 residues: CATSRHLAGGLSETQYF. The DNA of the CDR3 is TGTGCCACCAGCAGACACCTAGCGGGAGGGCTTAGTGAGACCCAGTACTTC.

The V and J genes are TRBV5-1 and TRBJ2-1; 11 nucleotides agree with TRBD2. Trimming at V came to 4 bases and at J to 6 bases, leaving 3 bases not matched to a gene. The CDR3 contains 14 residues. Germline loops: CDR1 SGHRS, CDR2 YFSETQ. The CDR3 DNA sequence: TGCGCCAGCAGCCAGGGACTAGCGGTCAATGAGCAGTTCTTC. This sequence encodes CASSQGLAVNEQFF.

J is TRBJ2-1 and V is TRBV11-2; 14 nucleotides match TRBD2. The trim removed 1 base at V and 1 base at J, leaving 6 bases unmatched. Germline CDR1 is SGHAT and CDR2 is FQNNGV. The CDR3 extends over 19 amino acids. The CDR3 DNA follows: TGTGCCAGCAGCTTAGCCCTTGGACTAGCGGGAGGTTCCTACAATGAGCAGTTCTTC. Its translation: CASSLALGLAGGSYNEQFF.

This clone was counted once. The rearrangement links TRBV6-5 to TRBJ2-5, with 9 positions matching TRBD2. With 0 bases clipped from V and 4 bases from J, the junction kept 0 bases outside the gene matches. This CDR3 is built from 14 residues. Germline CDR1 MNHEY, CDR2 SVGAGI. CDR3 loop: CASSYSSGRETQYF. CDR3 in DNA: TGTGCCAGCAGTTACTCTAGCGGGAGAGAGACCCAGTACTTC.

This rearrangement joins TRBV6-1 to TRBJ2-4; 7 positions agree with TRBD2. Germline CDR1 and CDR2: MNHNS and SASEGT. The CDR3 covers 15 residues. V dropped 3 bases and J dropped 7; count of bases not matched to a gene: 9. The CDR3 region has the DNA TGTGCCAGCAGTGATTGGGAGGGCGGCATTAACATTCAGTACTTC. It specifies CASSDWEGGINIQYF.

This clone has just one count. V and J are TRBV6-5 and TRBJ1-5, with TRBD1 as a possible D gene (6 bases). CDR1 is MNHEY, CDR2 SVGAGI, per germline. This CDR3 spans 14 amino acids. With 4 bases removed from V and 6 bases from J, the gap between germline ends came to 13 bases. The CDR3 region has the DNA TGTGCCAGCAGTTTTAAAGGGGGACTTCAGCCCCAGCATTTT. It translates to CASSFKGGLQPQHF.

J is TRBJ2-1 and V is TRBV11-2; D possibly corresponds to TRBD2 (6 bases). V lost 7 bases, J lost 5 bases, and 21 bases lay in between. From germline, CDR1 is SGHAT and CDR2 FQNNGV. CDR3 size: 16 residues. CDR3 sequence reads: CASTLARGSGDNEQFF. The CDR3 nucleotides are TGTGCCAGCACCCTAGCACGGGGTAGCGGAGACAATGAGCAGTTCTTC.